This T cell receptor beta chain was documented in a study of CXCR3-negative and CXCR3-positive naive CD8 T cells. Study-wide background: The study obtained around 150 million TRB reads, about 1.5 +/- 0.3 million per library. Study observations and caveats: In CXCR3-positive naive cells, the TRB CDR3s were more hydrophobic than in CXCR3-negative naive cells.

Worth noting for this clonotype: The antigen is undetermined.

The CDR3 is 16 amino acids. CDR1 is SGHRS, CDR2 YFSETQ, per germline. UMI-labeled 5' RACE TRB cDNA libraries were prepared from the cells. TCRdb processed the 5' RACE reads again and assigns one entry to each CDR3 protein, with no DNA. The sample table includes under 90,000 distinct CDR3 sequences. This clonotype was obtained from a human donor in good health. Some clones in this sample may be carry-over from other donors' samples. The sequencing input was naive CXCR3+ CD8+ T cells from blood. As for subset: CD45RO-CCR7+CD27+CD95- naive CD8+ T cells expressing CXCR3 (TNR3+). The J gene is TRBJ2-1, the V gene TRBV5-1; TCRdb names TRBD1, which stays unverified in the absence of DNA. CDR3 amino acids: CASSLAWGQTYNEQFF.